These 18 T cell receptor beta chains were all obtained from the same sample, sequenced in a study of cytomegalovirus exposure and HLA in healthy donors. Amplification used 60 Vbeta primers and 13 Jbeta primers. Profiled with immunoSEQ multiplex PCR; TCRdb holds only in-frame clones, not every one. The data show 120,000 to 150,000 clones, roughly three quarters seen once. The sample was PBMCs. These receptors were taken from a woman between 35 and 50 years old in good health and CMV-seropositive.

The chain combines TRBV11-1 with TRBJ2-3, with D perhaps matching TRBD1 (6 bases). Trimming stripped 6 bases from V and 1 base from J, with 11 bases between. CDR3 length equals 14 residues. Germline CDR1 SGHAT, CDR2 FQDESV (reference sequence). The CDR3 here is CASRTEGGTDTQYF. CDR3 DNA: TGTGCCAGCAGGACCGAGGGGGGCACAGATACGCAGTATTTT.

This chain joins TRBV5-6 and TRBJ1-3; TRBD1 matches at 10 bases. Germline V gene lookup returns CDR1 SGHDT and CDR2 YYEEEE. Trimming took 4 bases from V and 6 from J; bases not matched to a gene: 19. CDR3 size: 19 residues. The CDR3 coding sequence is TGTGCCAGCAGCCTCTTGGCCCCGAACCGGGACAGGGGAACAAACACCATATATTTT. Residues: CASSLLAPNRDRGTNTIYF.

This clone appeared once. This chain links TRBV2 with TRBJ1-1; TRBD1 might be the D (6 bases). This CDR3 region has 13 residues. The V and J ends lost 7 bases and 2 bases respectively, with 11 bases between them. Germline loops: CDR1 SNHLY, CDR2 FYNNEI. CDR3 DNA sequence: TGTGCCAGCAACACCGGGACAAACACTGAAGCTTTCTTT. Encoded protein: CASNTGTNTEAFF.

The genes are TRBV6-5 and TRBJ1-2; 7 bases agree with TRBD1. Unmatched junction bases numbered 4, after V lost 4 bases and J lost 5 bases. The CDR3 is 13 residues long. CDR1 is MNHEY, CDR2 SVGAGI, per germline. DNA for the CDR3: TGTGCCAGCAGTTCCCTGACAGGGTATGGCTACACCTTC. Protein sequence: CASSSLTGYGYTF.

This sequence joins TRBV6-1 and TRBJ2-5, with TRBD2 matching 13 bases. CDR3 size: 18 residues. Germline CDR1 and CDR2: MNHNS and SASEGT. The ends lost 2 bases at V and 5 bases at J; junction bases unmatched: 11. CDR3 coding DNA: TGTGCCAGCAGTGAACTGCGAACTAGCGGGGGGGTCTCTGAGACCCAGTACTTC. It codes for CASSELRTSGGVSETQYF.

This clone appeared a few times. This CDR3 is CASSARQGVTGELFF. The CDR3 coding sequence is TGTGCCAGCAGCGCCCGACAGGGGGTCACCGGGGAGCTGTTTTTT. This chain uses TRBV9 with TRBJ2-2, with 9 bases lining up with TRBD1. Germline CDR1 reads SGDLS; CDR2 reads YYNGEE. The CDR3 loop spans 15 amino acids. V shed 3 bases, J shed 4 bases, and the junction held 4 bases outside the gene matches.

This CDR3 reads CASSLAAGSYTDTQYF. Written as DNA, the CDR3 is TGCGCCAGCAGCTTGGCAGCGGGGTCCTACACAGATACGCAGTATTTT. J is TRBJ2-3 and V is TRBV5-1; 7 bases match TRBD2. The trim removed 0 bases at V and 2 bases at J, leaving 6 bases unmatched. CDR3 length equals 16 residues. The V gene's germline CDR1 is SGHRS and CDR2 YFSETQ.

The gene calls are TRBV7-2 and TRBJ2-7, with 8 nucleotides matching TRBD1. The CDR3 spans 17 residues. V shed 7 bases and J 3 bases; nucleotides not matched to a gene: 17. Germline CDR1 and CDR2: SGHTA and FQGNSA. CDR3 in amino acids: CASTRRPDRAENYEQYF. In DNA, the CDR3 is TGTGCCAGCACCCGTCGTCCGGACAGGGCCGAGAACTACGAGCAGTACTTC.

The chain is built from TRBV6-5 and TRBJ1-6, with D tentatively TRBD1 (5 bases). Looked up from germline, CDR1 is MNHEY and CDR2 is SVGAGI. This CDR3 spans 14 amino acids. Trimming shortened V by 10 bases and J by 10 bases, and 20 bases separated the two germline ends. The CDR3 DNA follows: TGTGCCACCGGGTCTCGGGGGATCAGGTCACCCCTCCACTTT. Translating it yields CATGSRGIRSPLHF.

The genes are TRBV6-1 and TRBJ2-5; D might be TRBD1 (7 bases). From germline, CDR1 is MNHNS and CDR2 SASEGT. V lost 7 bases to trimming and J lost 4 bases, with 16 bases between them. The CDR3 length is 14 residues. The DNA for the CDR3 is TGTGCCAGCAATCCAGGGGGGTCAGTAGAGACCCAGTACTTC. Its translation: CASNPGGSVETQYF.

J is TRBJ1-2 and V is TRBV2; D is possibly TRBD1 (6 bases). CDR1 SNHLY and CDR2 FYNNEI come from the germline V gene. This CDR3 has 14 residues. Trimming took 8 bases from V and 0 from J, leaving 13 bases between them. The CDR3 DNA reads as TGTGCCAGCGGGCAGGACAGCTCTAACTATGGCTACACCTTC. Translated: CASGQDSSNYGYTF.

The V gene is TRBV7-2, the J gene TRBJ2-1; 7 bases are shared with TRBD2. The V segment lost 5 bases and the J segment 0 bases; nucleotides outside the gene matches: 7. Per the germline V gene, CDR1 is SGHTA and CDR2 is FQGNSA. The CDR3 is 16 amino acids. Here the CDR3 DNA reads TGTGCCAGCAGCCATTACGGGGGGAACTCCTACAATGAGCAGTTCTTC. It codes for CASSHYGGNSYNEQFF.

V usage is TRBV4-2 and J usage is TRBJ2-2, with a tentative D call TRBD2 (6 bases). The CDR3 sequence is 17 residues long. Germline values: CDR1 LGHNA, CDR2 YNFKEQ. V shed 3 bases and J shed 5 bases, with 19 bases lying between them. The CDR3: CASSHETGTVKTGELFF. The CDR3 bases are TGTGCCAGCAGCCATGAGACCGGGACTGTTAAGACCGGGGAGCTGTTTTTT.

This sequence joins TRBV5-1 and TRBJ1-2, with 9 bases fitting TRBD1. This CDR3 has 15 amino acids. Germline V lookup: CDR1 SGHRS, CDR2 YFSETQ. V was clipped by 0 bases and J by 6 bases; unmatched bases: 6. CDR3 sequence reads: CASSLVGGTGNGYTF. The CDR3 coding sequence is TGCGCCAGCAGCTTGGTAGGCGGGACAGGGAATGGCTACACCTTC. Full variable domain (rest looked up from reference TRBV5-1 and TRBJ1-2): KAGVTQTPRYLIKTRGQQVTLSCSPISGHRSVSWYQQTPGQGLQFLFEYFSETQRNKGNFPGRFSGRQFSNSRSEMNVSTLELGDSALYLCASSLVGGTGNGYTFGSGTRLTVV.

V and J are TRBV6-1 and TRBJ1-1, with D possibly being TRBD1 (5 bases). The V gene's germline CDR1 is MNHNS and CDR2 SASEGT. The V end was cut by 5 bases, the J end by 1 base, with 14 bases between. The CDR3 covers 15 residues. In DNA, the CDR3 is TGTGCCAGCAGTCCCGAATTTAGGGGGAACACTGAAGCTTTCTTT. Protein sequence: CASSPEFRGNTEAFF.

In this sample, this clone turned up a few times. The chain is built from TRBV19 and TRBJ2-7, with 8 positions matching TRBD1. V lost 4 bases, J lost 0 bases, and 5 bases stayed unmatched. There are 15 residues in the CDR3. CDR1 is LNHDA, CDR2 SQIVND, per germline (reference sequence). The CDR3 sequence is CASSRRQGSSYEQYF. CDR3 in DNA: TGTGCCAGTAGTAGGAGACAGGGGAGCTCCTACGAGCAGTACTTC. The entire variable domain, with the rest obtained from reference TRBV19 and TRBJ2-7, is as follows: DGGITQSPKYLFRKEGQNVTLSCEQNLNHDAMYWYRQDPGQGLRLIYYSQIVNDFQKGDIAEGYSVSREKKESFPLTVTSAQKNPTAFYLCASSRRQGSSYEQYFGPGTRLTVT.

The rearrangement uses TRBV5-5 and TRBJ2-7, with D hard to call. V was trimmed by 0 bases and J by 5 bases, leaving 9 bases between them. This CDR3 has 13 residues. Germline CDR1 and CDR2: SGHKS and YYEKEE (reference sequence). The CDR3 here is CASSLAPLNEQYF. DNA for the CDR3: TGTGCCAGCAGCTTGGCCCCCTTAAACGAGCAGTACTTC.

The J gene is TRBJ2-5, the V gene TRBV6-1, with 12 bases matching TRBD2. Germline V lookup: CDR1 MNHNS, CDR2 SASEGT. This CDR3 has 14 residues. The trim removed 6 bases at V and 2 bases at J, leaving 1 base unmatched. The CDR3 DNA reads TGTGCCAGCAGACTAGCGGGGGGACAAGAGACCCAGTACTTC. Translation gives CASRLAGGQETQYF.